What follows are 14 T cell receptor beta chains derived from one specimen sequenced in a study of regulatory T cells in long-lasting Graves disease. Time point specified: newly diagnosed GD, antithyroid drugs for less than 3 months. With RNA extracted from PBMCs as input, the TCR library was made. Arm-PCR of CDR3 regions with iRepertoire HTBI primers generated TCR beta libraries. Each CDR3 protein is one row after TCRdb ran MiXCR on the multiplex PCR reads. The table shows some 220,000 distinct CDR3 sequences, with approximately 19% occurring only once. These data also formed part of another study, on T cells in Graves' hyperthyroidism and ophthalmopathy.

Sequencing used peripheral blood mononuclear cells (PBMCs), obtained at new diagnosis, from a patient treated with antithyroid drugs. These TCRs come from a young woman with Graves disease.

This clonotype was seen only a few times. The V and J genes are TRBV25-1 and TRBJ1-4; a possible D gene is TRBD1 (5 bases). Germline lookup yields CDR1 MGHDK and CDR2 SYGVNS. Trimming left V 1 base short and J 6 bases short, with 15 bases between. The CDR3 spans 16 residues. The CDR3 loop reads CASSESGGFPYEKLFF. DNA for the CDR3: TGTGCCAGCAGTGAATCGGGGGGTTTTCCTTATGAAAAACTGTTTTTT.

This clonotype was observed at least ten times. The CDR3 DNA follows: TGTGCCAGCAGGGGGGGGTACTACGAGCAGTACTTC. Amino acid sequence: CASRGGYYEQYF. The V gene is TRBV28, the J gene TRBJ2-7; 7 nucleotides line up with TRBD2. In germline, CDR1 is MDHEN, CDR2 SYDVKM. Trimming took 6 bases from V and 3 from J; bases not matched to a gene: 2. The CDR3 spans 12 residues.

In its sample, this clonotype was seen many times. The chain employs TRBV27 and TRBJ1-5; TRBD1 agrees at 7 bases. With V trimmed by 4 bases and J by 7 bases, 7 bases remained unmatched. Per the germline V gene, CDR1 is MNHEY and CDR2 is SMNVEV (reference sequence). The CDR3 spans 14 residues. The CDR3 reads CASSSTGSRQPQHF. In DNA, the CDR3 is TGTGCCAGCAGTTCGACAGGGTCGCGACAGCCCCAGCATTTT.

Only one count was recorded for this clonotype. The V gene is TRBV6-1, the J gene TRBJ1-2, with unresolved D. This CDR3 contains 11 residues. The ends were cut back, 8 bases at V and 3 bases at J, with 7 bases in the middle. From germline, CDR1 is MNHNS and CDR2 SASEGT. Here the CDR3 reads CASGVYYGYTF. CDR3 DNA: TGTGCCAGCGGGGTCTACTATGGCTACACCTTC.

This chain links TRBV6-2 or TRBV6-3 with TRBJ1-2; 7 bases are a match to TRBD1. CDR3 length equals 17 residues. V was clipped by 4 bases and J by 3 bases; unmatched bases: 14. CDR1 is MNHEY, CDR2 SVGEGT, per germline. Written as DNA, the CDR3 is TGTGCCAGCAGTTCCGAATCCTTGACAGGGAGGGACTATGGCTACACCTTC. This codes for CASSSESLTGRDYGYTF.

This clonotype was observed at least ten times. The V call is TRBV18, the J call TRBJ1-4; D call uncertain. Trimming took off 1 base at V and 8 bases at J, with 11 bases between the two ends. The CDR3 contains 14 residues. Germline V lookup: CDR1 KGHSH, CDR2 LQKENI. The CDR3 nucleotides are TGTGCCAGCTCACCACGAGACGTCGGGGAAAAACTGTTTTTT. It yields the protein CASSPRDVGEKLFF.

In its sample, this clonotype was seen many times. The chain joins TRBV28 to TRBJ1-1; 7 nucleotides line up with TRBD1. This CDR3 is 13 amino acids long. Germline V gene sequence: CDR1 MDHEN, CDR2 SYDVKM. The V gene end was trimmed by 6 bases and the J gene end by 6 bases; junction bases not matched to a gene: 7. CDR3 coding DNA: TGTGCCAGCAGCCCGACAGGGCGACCTGAAGCTTTCTTT. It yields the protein CASSPTGRPEAFF. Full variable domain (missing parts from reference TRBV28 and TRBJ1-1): DVKVTQSSRYLVKRTGEKVFLECVQDMDHENMFWYRQDPGLGLRLIYFSYDVKMKEKGDIPEGYSVSREKKERFSLILESASTNQTSMYLCASSPTGRPEAFFGQGTRLTVV.

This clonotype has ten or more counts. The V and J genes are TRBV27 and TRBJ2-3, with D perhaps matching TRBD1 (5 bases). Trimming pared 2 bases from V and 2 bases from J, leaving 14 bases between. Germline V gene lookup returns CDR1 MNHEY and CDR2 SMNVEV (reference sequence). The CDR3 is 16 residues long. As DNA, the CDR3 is TGTGCCAGCAGTTTAGGGGCACGAGGATCCACAGATACGCAGTATTTT. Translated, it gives CASSLGARGSTDTQYF.

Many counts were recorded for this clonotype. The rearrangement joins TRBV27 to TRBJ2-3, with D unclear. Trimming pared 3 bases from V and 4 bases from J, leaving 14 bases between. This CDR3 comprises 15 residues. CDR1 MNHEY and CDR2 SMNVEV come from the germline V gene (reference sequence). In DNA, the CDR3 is TGTGCCAGCAGTTTCGGTGGGTCGATTTCAGATACGCAGTATTTT. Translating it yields CASSFGGSISDTQYF.

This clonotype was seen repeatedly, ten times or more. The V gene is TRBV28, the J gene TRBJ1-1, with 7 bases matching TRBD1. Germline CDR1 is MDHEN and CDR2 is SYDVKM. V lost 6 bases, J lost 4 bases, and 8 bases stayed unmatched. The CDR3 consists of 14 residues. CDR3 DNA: TGTGCCAGCAGCCTTCGACAGGGAGCCACTGAAGCTTTCTTT. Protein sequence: CASSLRQGATEAFF.

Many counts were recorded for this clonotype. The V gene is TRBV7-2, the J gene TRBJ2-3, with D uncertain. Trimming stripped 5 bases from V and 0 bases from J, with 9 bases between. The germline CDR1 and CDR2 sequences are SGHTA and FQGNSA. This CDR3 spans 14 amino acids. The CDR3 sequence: CASSTSGSTDTQYF. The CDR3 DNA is TGTGCCAGCAGCACGTCAGGAAGCACAGATACGCAGTATTTT.

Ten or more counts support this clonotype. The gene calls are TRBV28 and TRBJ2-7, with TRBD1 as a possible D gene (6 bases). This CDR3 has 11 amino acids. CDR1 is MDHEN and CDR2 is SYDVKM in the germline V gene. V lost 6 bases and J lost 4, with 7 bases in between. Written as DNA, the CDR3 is TGTGCCAGCAGAGGGGGATACGAGCAGTACTTC. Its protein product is CASRGGYEQYF.

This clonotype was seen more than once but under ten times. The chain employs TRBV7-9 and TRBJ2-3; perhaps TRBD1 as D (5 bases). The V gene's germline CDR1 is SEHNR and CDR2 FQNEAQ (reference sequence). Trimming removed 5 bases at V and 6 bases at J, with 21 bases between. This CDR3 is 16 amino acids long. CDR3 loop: CASSTYDSPKGDTQYF. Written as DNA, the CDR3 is TGTGCCAGCAGCACATACGACAGTCCTAAGGGGGATACGCAGTATTTT.

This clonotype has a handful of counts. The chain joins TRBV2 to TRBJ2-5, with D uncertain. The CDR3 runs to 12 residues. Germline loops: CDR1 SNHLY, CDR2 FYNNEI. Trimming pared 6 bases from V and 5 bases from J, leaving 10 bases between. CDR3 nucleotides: TGTGCCAGCAGGGCGAGGACGGAGACCCAGTACTTC. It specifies CASRARTETQYF. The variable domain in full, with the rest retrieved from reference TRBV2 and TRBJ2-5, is EPEVTQTPSHQVTQMGQEVILRCVPISNHLYFYWYRQILGQKVEFLVSFYNNEISEKSEIFDDQFSVERPDGSNFTLKIRSTKLEDSAMYFCASRARTETQYFGPGTRLLVL.